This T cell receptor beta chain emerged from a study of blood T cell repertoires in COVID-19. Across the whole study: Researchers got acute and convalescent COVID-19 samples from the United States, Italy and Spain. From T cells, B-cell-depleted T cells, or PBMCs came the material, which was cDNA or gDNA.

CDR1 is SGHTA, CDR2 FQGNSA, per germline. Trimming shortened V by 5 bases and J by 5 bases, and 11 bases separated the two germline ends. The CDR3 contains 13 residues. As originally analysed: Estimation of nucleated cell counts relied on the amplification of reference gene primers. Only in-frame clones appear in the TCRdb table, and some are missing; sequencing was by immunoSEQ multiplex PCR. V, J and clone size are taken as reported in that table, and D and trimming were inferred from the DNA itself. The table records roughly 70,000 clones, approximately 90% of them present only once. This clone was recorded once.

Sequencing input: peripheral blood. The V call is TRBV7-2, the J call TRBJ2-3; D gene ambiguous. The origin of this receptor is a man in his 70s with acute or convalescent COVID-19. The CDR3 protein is CASSPENGDTQYF. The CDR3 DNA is TGTGCCAGCAGCCCCGAAAACGGAGATACGCAGTATTTT.